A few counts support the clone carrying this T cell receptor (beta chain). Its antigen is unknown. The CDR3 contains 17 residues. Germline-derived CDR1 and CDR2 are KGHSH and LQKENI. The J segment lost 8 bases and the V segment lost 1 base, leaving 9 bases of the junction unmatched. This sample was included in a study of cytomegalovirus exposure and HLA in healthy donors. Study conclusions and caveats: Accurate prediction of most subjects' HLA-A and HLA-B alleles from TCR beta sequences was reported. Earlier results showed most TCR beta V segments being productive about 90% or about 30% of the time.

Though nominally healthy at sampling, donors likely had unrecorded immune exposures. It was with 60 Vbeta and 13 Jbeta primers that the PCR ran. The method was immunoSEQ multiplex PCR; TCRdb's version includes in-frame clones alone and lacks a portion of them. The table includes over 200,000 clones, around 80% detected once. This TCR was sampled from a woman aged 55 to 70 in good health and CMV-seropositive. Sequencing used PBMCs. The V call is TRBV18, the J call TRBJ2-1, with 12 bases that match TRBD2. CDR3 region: CASSPLRTSGVRDEQFF. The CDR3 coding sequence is TGTGCCAGCTCACCACTAAGGACTAGCGGGGTCAGGGATGAGCAGTTCTTC.